Sequencing of this TCR beta chain was carried out in a study of control samples from healthy donors and cancer patients. The method was immunoSEQ multiplex PCR; TCRdb's version includes in-frame clones alone and lacks a portion of them. Altogether 120,000 to 150,000 clones are present, more than 85% being singletons, with the ten largest covering roughly 3.2%. Trimming stripped 1 base from V and 7 bases from J, with 5 bases between. CDR3 length: 12 residues. Germline assignment: CDR1 MNHEY and CDR2 SMNVEV (reference sequence). The sequenced material came from blood. The chain employs TRBV27 and TRBJ1-5; D gene ambiguous. The TCR originated in a young man in good health. The CDR3 DNA sequence: TGTGCCAGCAGTTTATATGGACAGCCCCAGCATTTT. Its protein product is CASSLYGQPQHF.